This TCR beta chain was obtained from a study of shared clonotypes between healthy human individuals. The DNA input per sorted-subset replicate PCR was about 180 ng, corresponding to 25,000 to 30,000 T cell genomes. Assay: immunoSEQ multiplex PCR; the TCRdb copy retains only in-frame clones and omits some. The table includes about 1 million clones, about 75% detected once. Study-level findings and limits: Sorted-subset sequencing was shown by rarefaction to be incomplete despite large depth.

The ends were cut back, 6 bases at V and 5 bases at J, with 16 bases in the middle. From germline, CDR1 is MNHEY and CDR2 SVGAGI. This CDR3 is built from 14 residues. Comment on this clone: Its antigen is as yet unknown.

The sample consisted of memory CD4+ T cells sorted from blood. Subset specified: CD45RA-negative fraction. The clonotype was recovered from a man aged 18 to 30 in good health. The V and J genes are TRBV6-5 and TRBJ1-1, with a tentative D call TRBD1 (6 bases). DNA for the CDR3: TGTGCCAGCAGGTCGGTGCAGGGGAAAACTGAAGCTTTCTTT. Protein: CASRSVQGKTEAFF.